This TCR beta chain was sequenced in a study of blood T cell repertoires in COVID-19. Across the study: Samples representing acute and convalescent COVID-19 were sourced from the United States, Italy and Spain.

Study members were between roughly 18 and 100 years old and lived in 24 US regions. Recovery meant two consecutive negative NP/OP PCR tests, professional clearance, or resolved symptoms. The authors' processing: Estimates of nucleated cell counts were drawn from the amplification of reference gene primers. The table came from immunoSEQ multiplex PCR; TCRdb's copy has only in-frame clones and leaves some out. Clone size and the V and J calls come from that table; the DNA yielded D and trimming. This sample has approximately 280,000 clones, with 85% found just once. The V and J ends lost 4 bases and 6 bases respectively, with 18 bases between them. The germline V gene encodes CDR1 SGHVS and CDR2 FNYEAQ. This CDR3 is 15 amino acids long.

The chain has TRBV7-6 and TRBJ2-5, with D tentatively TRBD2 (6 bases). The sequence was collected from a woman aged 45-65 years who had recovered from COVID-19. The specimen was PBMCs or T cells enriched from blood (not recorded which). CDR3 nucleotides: TGTGCCAGCAGCTCGTCCCTCGGGGAGGTGAAGACCCAGTACTTC. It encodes CASSSSLGEVKTQYF.